This T cell receptor beta chain was identified during a study of cytomegalovirus exposure and HLA in healthy donors. The PCR contained 60 Vbeta and 13 Jbeta primers. Profiling relied on immunoSEQ multiplex PCR, and the TCRdb table lists in-frame clones only, not all of them. The sample carries fewer than 150,000 clones, roughly 79% recorded once. This clone was seen a few times. What it binds is not known. In germline, CDR1 is MRHNA, CDR2 SNTAGT. Trimming took 5 bases from V and 4 from J, leaving 14 bases between them. This CDR3 region has 14 residues. Study-wide findings and caveats: It was shown in a later analysis that HLA-associated TCR beta chains were more clonally expanded than other, equally common chains.

V gene TRBV6-4 combines with J gene TRBJ1-2; possibly TRBD1 for D (6 bases). This clonotype was obtained from a male donor in good health and CMV-seronegative. The sample comprised PBMCs. Here the CDR3 reads CASSPTGSFYGYTF. CDR3 sequence (DNA): TGTGCCAGCAGTCCAACAGGGTCCTTCTATGGCTACACCTTC.